These 31 T cell receptor beta chains share one sample of origin, sequenced in a study of long-term antiretroviral therapy in people with HIV. At the survey level, the v3.0 immunoSEQ assay was run. Data came from immunoSEQ multiplex PCR; TCRdb stores just in-frame clones and leaves some out. The data hold around 20,000 clones, with less than 85% observed a single time. This specimen was unsorted PBMCs, taken 0.5 years before starting antiretroviral therapy. All receptors derive from a woman aged 45-60 years with HIV.

The chain couples TRBV18 to TRBJ2-7, with TRBD1 matching 11 bases. CDR3 length: 16 amino acids. J gave up 5 bases and V 2 bases, and 8 bases lay outside the gene matches. The germline V gene encodes CDR1 KGHSH and CDR2 LQKENI. For the CDR3, the DNA is TGTGCCAGCTCACCAGGGGCGGGGACAGGGGGTAACGAGCAGTACTTC. It specifies CASSPGAGTGGNEQYF.

This chain joins TRBV6-5 and TRBJ1-2, with unresolved D. Between the trimmed V and J ends, which lost 2 bases and 6 bases, there was a span of 13 bases. The germline V gene has CDR1 MNHEY and CDR2 SVGAGI. This CDR3 has 14 amino acids. CDR3 in amino acids: CASSYASARDGYTF. The CDR3, as DNA: TGTGCCAGCAGTTACGCTTCGGCTAGGGATGGCTACACCTTC.

The rearrangement links TRBV5-1 to TRBJ2-5; D unclear. The CDR3 runs to 13 residues. Germline CDR1 and CDR2: SGHRS and YFSETQ. The V and J ends lost 0 bases and 0 bases respectively, with 3 bases between them. CDR3 protein: CASSLDNQETQYF. The CDR3 DNA follows: TGCGCCAGCAGCTTGGACAACCAAGAGACCCAGTACTTC.

J is TRBJ1-4 and V is TRBV18; no firm D call. This CDR3 spans 12 amino acids. V lost 3 bases and J 8 bases, leaving 7 bases between the germline ends. CDR1 and CDR2 from the germline V gene are KGHSH and LQKENI. The CDR3 bases are TGTGCCAGCTCACCTCAGAAAGAAAAACTGTTTTTT. It yields the protein CASSPQKEKLFF.

This clone was observed a handful of times. V gene TRBV5-8 combines with J gene TRBJ1-2, with 7 bases lining up with TRBD1. The CDR3 is made up of 14 amino acids. The ends lost 4 bases at V and 8 bases at J; junction bases unmatched: 11. The V gene's germline CDR1 is SGHTS and CDR2 YDEGEE. The CDR3 spells CASSIYGQARGYTF. CDR3 nucleotide sequence: TGTGCCAGCAGCATCTACGGACAGGCCAGGGGCTACACCTTC.

The V gene is TRBV6-1, the J gene TRBJ2-7, with D unclear. The CDR3 runs 14 residues. Germline V gene sequence: CDR1 MNHNS, CDR2 SASEGT. Trimming took off 8 bases at V and 5 bases at J, with 19 bases between the two ends. CDR3 region: CASASWRAVHEQYV. The CDR3 DNA is TGTGCCAGCGCCTCCTGGAGAGCAGTTCACGAGCAGTACGTC.

The chain has TRBV2 and TRBJ1-5, with D uncertain. The CDR3 extends over 12 amino acids. The V end lost 3 bases, the J end lost 7 bases, and 7 bases lay between the germline ends. The V gene's germline CDR1 is SNHLY and CDR2 FYNNEI. The CDR3 DNA sequence: TGTGCCAGCAGTGATTTAGGGCAGCCCCAGCATTTT. Protein sequence: CASSDLGQPQHF.

CDR3 DNA sequence: TGCGCCAGCAGCTTGGAGGCTGCAACTAATGAAAAACTGTTTTTT. Protein: CASSLEAATNEKLFF. The genes are TRBV5-1 and TRBJ1-4; D gene uncertain. Between the trimmed V and J ends, which lost 0 bases and 0 bases, there was a span of 6 bases. Germline assignment: CDR1 SGHRS and CDR2 YFSETQ. This CDR3 is 15 amino acids long. Based on the CDR3 plus reference TRBV5-1 and TRBJ1-4, the full variable domain is KAGVTQTPRYLIKTRGQQVTLSCSPISGHRSVSWYQQTPGQGLQFLFEYFSETQRNKGNFPGRFSGRQFSNSRSEMNVSTLELGDSALYLCASSLEAATNEKLFFGSGTQLSVL.

The table lists this clone with a few counts. The CDR3 is CASSPGLAVTDTQYF. The DNA of the CDR3 is TGTGCCAGCAGCCCGGGACTAGCGGTTACAGATACGCAGTATTTT. V usage is TRBV11-3 and J usage is TRBJ2-3; 11 nucleotides match TRBD2. The germline gives CDR1 SGHNT, CDR2 YENEEA. This CDR3 has 15 residues. The junction had 4 bases not matched to a gene; V was cut back by 5 bases and J by 3 bases.

The chain carries TRBV2 and TRBJ1-1; D not certain. The length of the CDR3 is 13 residues. Germline V CDR1 and CDR2: SNHLY, FYNNEI. V lost 3 bases and J 6 bases, leaving 11 bases between the germline ends. In nucleotides, the CDR3 is TGTGCCAGCAGTGAGAATCCGTTCGCTGAAGCTTTCTTT. Translated, it gives CASSENPFAEAFF. Supplemented by reference TRBV2 and TRBJ1-1, the full variable domain reads EPEVTQTPSHQVTQMGQEVILRCVPISNHLYFYWYRQILGQKVEFLVSFYNNEISEKSEIFDDQFSVERPDGSNFTLKIRSTKLEDSAMYFCASSENPFAEAFFGQGTRLTVV.

This chain connects TRBV30 to TRBJ1-6; 9 nucleotides match TRBD1. The germline V gene encodes CDR1 GTSNPN and CDR2 SVGIG (reference sequence). V was clipped by 0 bases and J by 9 bases; unmatched bases: 9. CDR3 length: 16 residues. DNA of the CDR3: TGTGCCTGGAGTGTACCGGGACAGGGAGTAGGTTCACCCCTCCACTTT. Encoded protein: CAWSVPGQGVGSPLHF.

J is TRBJ2-7 and V is TRBV6-1, with D possibly matching TRBD1 (6 bases). The germline CDR1 and CDR2 sequences are MNHNS and SASEGT. V gave up 6 bases and J gave up 3 bases, with 12 bases separating them. The CDR3 has 13 amino acids. The DNA for the CDR3 is TGTGCCAGCAGCGGGACAACCATCTACGAGCAGTACGTC. Translation gives CASSGTTIYEQYV.

This rearrangement joins TRBV19 to TRBJ2-7; 9 bases map to TRBD1. The CDR3 has 14 residues. The trim removed 6 bases at V and 1 base at J, leaving 4 bases unmatched. CDR1 LNHDA and CDR2 SQIVND come from the germline V gene (reference sequence). CDR3 sequence reads: CASRKDRGSYEQYF. The CDR3 DNA reads TGTGCCAGTAGGAAGGACAGGGGATCCTACGAGCAGTACTTC.

This clone was observed a few times. This sequence joins TRBV2 and TRBJ2-3; tentative D call: TRBD1 (5 bases). V was trimmed by 6 bases and J by 2 bases, leaving 15 bases between them. The CDR3 sequence is 15 residues long. The germline V gene has CDR1 SNHLY and CDR2 FYNNEI. The chain's CDR3 is CASSADLGPTDTQYF. The CDR3 bases are TGTGCCAGCAGCGCCGACCTGGGGCCCACAGATACGCAGTATTTT.

The chain uses TRBV5-5 and TRBJ2-5, with 14 bases fitting TRBD2. This CDR3 region has 18 residues. Germline loops: CDR1 SGHKS, CDR2 YYEKEE (reference sequence). The trim removed 5 bases at V and 5 bases at J, leaving 14 bases unmatched. The CDR3 sequence is CASSRGTSGGPSLETQYF. The CDR3 DNA is TGTGCCAGCAGTCGCGGGACTAGCGGGGGCCCCTCCCTGGAGACCCAGTACTTC.

V is TRBV25-1 and J is TRBJ1-4; 10 nucleotides match TRBD1. The CDR3 covers 15 residues. With V trimmed by 3 bases and J by 8 bases, 6 bases remained unmatched. Germline V gene lookup returns CDR1 MGHDK and CDR2 SYGVNS. The CDR3, as DNA: TGTGCCAGCAGTGAGCCGGGACAGGGGTTGGAAAAACTGTTTTTT. Amino acids: CASSEPGQGLEKLFF.

The genes are TRBV5-8 and TRBJ1-3; D gene unclear. The CDR3 consists of 18 residues. Looked up from germline, CDR1 is SGHTS and CDR2 is YDEGEE. Trimming took 0 bases from V and 3 from J, leaving 19 bases between them. The CDR3 spells CASSLDWSPGMGGNTIYF. CDR3 bases: TGTGCCAGCAGCTTGGATTGGTCCCCGGGGATGGGTGGAAACACCATATATTTT.

The V call is TRBV7-8, the J call TRBJ1-1; no clear D. This CDR3 comprises 14 residues. Trimming removed 0 bases from V and 10 bases from J, with 15 bases in between. Per germline, CDR1 SGHVS and CDR2 FQNEAQ. CDR3 sequence (DNA): TGTGCCAGCAGCTTAGCGGGAATCCTAAAGCCAGCTTTCTTT. This encodes CASSLAGILKPAFF.

The rearrangement links TRBV5-5 to TRBJ2-7; TRBD2 matches at 7 bases. Trimming cost V 3 bases and J 4 bases; bases outside gene matches: 4. Germline V gives CDR1 SGHKS, CDR2 YYEKEE (reference sequence). The CDR3 extends over 13 amino acids. CDR3 coding DNA: TGTGCCAGCAGCTACGGACTAGAGTACGAGCAGTACTTC. It specifies CASSYGLEYEQYF.

For the CDR3, the DNA is TGTGCCAGCAGCACGACGGGGAGCTCCTATAATTCACCCCTCCACTTT. It translates to CASSTTGSSYNSPLHF. This chain joins TRBV5-4 and TRBJ1-6; the D is unclear. Germline CDR1 SGHNT, CDR2 YYREEE (reference sequence). V was shortened by 4 bases and J by 0 bases, with 11 bases between the two germline ends. The CDR3 runs to 16 residues.

This rearrangement joins TRBV7-9 to TRBJ2-7, with D unclear. The CDR3 extends over 18 amino acids. Germline-derived CDR1 and CDR2 are SEHNR and FQNEAQ (reference sequence). Between the trimmed V and J ends, which lost 1 base and 0 bases, there was a span of 19 bases. In nucleotides, the CDR3 is TGTGCCAGCAGCTTAGTAAGTTCAAGGTGGCGGACCTCCTACGAGCAGTACGTC. Protein sequence: CASSLVSSRWRTSYEQYV.

This clone was detected only a few times. The rearrangement joins TRBV6-6 to TRBJ1-2; D is perhaps TRBD1 (5 bases). The germline V gene encodes CDR1 MNHNY and CDR2 SVGAGI (reference sequence). The CDR3 covers 12 residues. V was pared by 8 bases and J by 8 bases, with 15 bases between. This CDR3 reads CASSYAGQGYTF. The CDR3 DNA sequence: TGTGCCAGCTCCTATGCAGGGCAGGGCTACACCTTC.

This clone is medium-sized within its sample. The CDR3 reads CASSSPTLYEQYF. The CDR3 bases are TGTGCCAGCAGCTCCCCGACTCTTTACGAGCAGTACTTC. This chain joins TRBV7-3 and TRBJ2-7; D is undetermined. Germline V CDR1 and CDR2: SGHTA, FQGTGA. V was cut by 4 bases and J by 4 bases, with 11 bases left in between. The CDR3 is made up of 13 amino acids.

This sequence joins TRBV6-5 and TRBJ2-6; D ambiguous. CDR3 size: 13 residues. V shed 2 bases and J shed 5 bases, with 4 bases lying between them. CDR1 and CDR2 (germline): MNHEY, SVGAGI. CDR3 protein: CASSYGRANVLTF. The CDR3 DNA follows: TGTGCCAGCAGTTACGGACGGGCCAACGTCCTGACTTTC.

The chain has TRBV30 and TRBJ2-5, with 7 bases identical to TRBD1. Germline V gives CDR1 GTSNPN, CDR2 SVGIG (reference sequence). This CDR3 is built from 12 residues. Trimming cost V 4 bases and J 5 bases; bases outside gene matches: 4. CDR3 DNA: TGTGCCTGGAAGGGGGCCGGGGAGACCCAGTACTTC. Its translation: CAWKGAGETQYF.

The V and J genes are TRBV5-8 and TRBJ1-2; D unresolved. Per germline, CDR1 SGHTS and CDR2 YDEGEE. Between the trimmed V and J ends, which lost 0 bases and 2 bases, there was a span of 14 bases. The CDR3 has 16 amino acids. CDR3 amino acids: CASSLAGVPTNYGYTF. In DNA, the CDR3 is TGTGCCAGCAGCTTGGCTGGGGTTCCGACAAACTATGGCTACACCTTC.

The chain employs TRBV5-6 and TRBJ1-5; the D gene is possibly TRBD1 (5 bases). CDR1 SGHDT and CDR2 YYEEEE come from the germline V gene. The CDR3 contains 14 residues. With 4 bases removed from V and 2 bases from J, the gap between germline ends came to 10 bases. CDR3 amino acids: CASSAGRGNQPQHF. The CDR3, as DNA: TGTGCCAGCAGCGCGGGGCGAGGCAATCAGCCCCAGCATTTT.

The V and J genes are TRBV5-1 and TRBJ2-1; 8 bases align to TRBD2. Germline loops: CDR1 SGHRS, CDR2 YFSETQ. The CDR3 covers 16 residues. The V segment lost 0 bases and the J segment 8 bases; nucleotides outside the gene matches: 10. CDR3 nucleotides: TGCGCCAGCAGCTTGGAAGGAAGAGCGGGGGTGGATGAGCAGTTCTTC. Its translation: CASSLEGRAGVDEQFF.

The chain recombines TRBV2 with TRBJ1-2; D not resolved. Deletions cut 8 bases from V and 4 bases from J, with 20 bases between. CDR1 is SNHLY, CDR2 FYNNEI, per germline. This CDR3 region has 15 residues. The chain's CDR3 is CASPRGTEILYGYTF. DNA of the CDR3: TGTGCCAGCCCTCGAGGCACAGAGATCCTCTATGGCTACACCTTC.

V gene TRBV4-1 combines with J gene TRBJ2-7, with 7 bases matching TRBD1. V lost 0 bases and J lost 3; bases outside the gene matches: 5. CDR1 is MGHRA, CDR2 YSYEKL, per germline. The CDR3 has 15 residues. The CDR3 region has the DNA TGCGCCAGCAGCCAAGATCGGGGACAGATCTACGAGCAGTACGTC. As protein: CASSQDRGQIYEQYV.

This CDR3 is CASSMYWANEKLFF. For the CDR3, the DNA is TGTGCCAGTAGTATGTACTGGGCTAATGAAAAACTGTTTTTT. V usage is TRBV19 and J usage is TRBJ1-4; D remains unclear. This CDR3 comprises 14 residues. Deletions cut 3 bases from V and 3 bases from J, with 8 bases between. Germline-derived CDR1 and CDR2 are LNHDA and SQIVND (reference sequence).